This entry lists 4 T cell receptor beta chains sequenced from one sample in a study of STAT5B mutations in CD4+ large granular lymphocyte leukemia. The method was immunoSEQ multiplex PCR; TCRdb's version includes in-frame clones alone and lacks a portion of them. The sample has tens of thousands of clones; roughly 77% are singletons. The material sequenced was CD4+ T cells from blood buffy coats. These receptors were collected from a human donor in good health.

This rearrangement joins TRBV5-1 to TRBJ1-4; D gene uncertain. The CDR3 extends over 15 amino acids. Between the trimmed V and J ends, which lost 0 bases and 3 bases, there was a span of 9 bases. In germline, CDR1 is SGHRS, CDR2 YFSETQ. The CDR3 protein is CASSLVFSANEKLFF. CDR3 DNA: TGCGCCAGCAGCTTGGTTTTCAGCGCTAATGAAAAACTGTTTTTT.

Only a few counts were recorded for this clone. The V and J genes are TRBV19 and TRBJ1-1; D is possibly TRBD1 (5 bases). Trimming shortened V by 4 bases and J by 2 bases, and 8 bases separated the two germline ends. This CDR3 spans 13 amino acids. Germline lookup yields CDR1 LNHDA and CDR2 SQIVND (reference sequence). The CDR3 nucleotides read TGTGCCAGTAGTAAGGGGTCAAACACTGAAGCTTTCTTT. This translates into CASSKGSNTEAFF.

V gene TRBV6-1 combines with J gene TRBJ2-1; D may be TRBD1 or TRBD2 (5 bases each). The ends were cut back, 5 bases at V and 2 bases at J, with 10 bases in the middle. This CDR3 region has 14 residues. CDR1 MNHNS and CDR2 SASEGT come from the germline V gene. The CDR3: CASSTPGPYNEQFF. The CDR3 nucleotides are TGTGCCAGCAGTACCCCGGGACCCTACAATGAGCAGTTCTTC.

The chain combines TRBV5-6 with TRBJ2-2, with D unclear. V was pared by 4 bases and J by 1 base, with 11 bases between. Germline V CDR1 and CDR2: SGHDT, YYEEEE. The CDR3 sequence is 15 residues long. The CDR3 region has the DNA TGTGCCAGCAGCGGAATGGCAGGGAACACCGGGGAGCTGTTTTTT. Amino acids: CASSGMAGNTGELFF.